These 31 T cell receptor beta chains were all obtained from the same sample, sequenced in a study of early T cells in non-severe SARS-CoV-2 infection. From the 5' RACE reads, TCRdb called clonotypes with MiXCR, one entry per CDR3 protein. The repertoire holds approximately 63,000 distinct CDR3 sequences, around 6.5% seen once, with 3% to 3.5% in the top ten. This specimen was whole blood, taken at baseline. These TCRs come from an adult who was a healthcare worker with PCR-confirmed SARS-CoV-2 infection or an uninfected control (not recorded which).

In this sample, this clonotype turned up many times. This chain's CDR3 is CSAEGSGRVGDTQYF. The CDR3 coding sequence is TGCAGCGCAGAAGGTAGCGGGAGGGTGGGCGATACGCAGTATTTT. J is TRBJ2-3 and V is TRBV29-1, with 11 bases fitting TRBD2. The CDR3 is made up of 15 amino acids. Germline V gives CDR1 SQVTM, CDR2 ANQGSEA. The V gene end was trimmed by 7 bases and the J gene end by 6 bases; junction bases not matched to a gene: 12.

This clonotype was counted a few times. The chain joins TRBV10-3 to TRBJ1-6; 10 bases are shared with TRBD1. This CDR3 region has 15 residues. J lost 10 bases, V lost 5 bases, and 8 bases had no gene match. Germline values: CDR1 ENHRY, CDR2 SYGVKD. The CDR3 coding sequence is TGTGCCATCAGTACACGGACAGGGGGTAGATCACCCCTCCACTTT. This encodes CAISTRTGGRSPLHF.

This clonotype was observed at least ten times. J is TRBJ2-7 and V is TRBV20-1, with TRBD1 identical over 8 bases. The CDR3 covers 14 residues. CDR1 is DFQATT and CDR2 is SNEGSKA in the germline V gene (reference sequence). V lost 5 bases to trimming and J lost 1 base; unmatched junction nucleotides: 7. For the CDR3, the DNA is TGCAGTGCTTCCCGGACAGGGAGGTCCTACGAGCAGTACTTC. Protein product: CSASRTGRSYEQYF.

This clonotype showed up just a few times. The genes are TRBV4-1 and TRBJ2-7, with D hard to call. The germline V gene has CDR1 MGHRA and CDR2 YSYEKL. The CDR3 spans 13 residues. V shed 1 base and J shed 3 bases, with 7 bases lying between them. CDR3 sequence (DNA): TGCGCCAGCAGCCAAGGACGGTACTACGAGCAGTACTTC. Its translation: CASSQGRYYEQYF.

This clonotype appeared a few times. The CDR3 bases are TGTGCCAGCAGGCCGACAGGGGCGGTCAGAGAGCAGTACTTC. Protein sequence: CASRPTGAVREQYF. The chain is built from TRBV2 and TRBJ2-7, with TRBD1 matching over 8 bases. The CDR3 contains 14 residues. CDR1 is SNHLY, CDR2 FYNNEI, per germline. V dropped 6 bases and J dropped 7; count of bases not matched to a gene: 11. Full variable domain (outside the CDR3, taken from reference TRBV2 and TRBJ2-7): EPEVTQTPSHQVTQMGQEVILRCVPISNHLYFYWYRQILGQKVEFLVSFYNNEISEKSEIFDDQFSVERPDGSNFTLKIRSTKLEDSAMYFCASRPTGAVREQYFGPGTRLTVT.

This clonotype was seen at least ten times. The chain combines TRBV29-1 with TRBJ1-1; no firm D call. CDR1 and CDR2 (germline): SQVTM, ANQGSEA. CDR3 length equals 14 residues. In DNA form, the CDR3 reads TGCATCTCCTATGCGGGTGCAGCGAACACTGAAGCTTTCTTT. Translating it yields CISYAGAANTEAFF.

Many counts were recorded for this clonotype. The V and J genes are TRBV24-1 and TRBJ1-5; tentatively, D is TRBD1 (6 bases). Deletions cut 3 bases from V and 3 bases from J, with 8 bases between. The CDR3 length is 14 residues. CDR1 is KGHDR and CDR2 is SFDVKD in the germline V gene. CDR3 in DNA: TGTGCCACCAGTGATCGACAGGTCAATCAGCCCCAGCATTTT. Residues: CATSDRQVNQPQHF.

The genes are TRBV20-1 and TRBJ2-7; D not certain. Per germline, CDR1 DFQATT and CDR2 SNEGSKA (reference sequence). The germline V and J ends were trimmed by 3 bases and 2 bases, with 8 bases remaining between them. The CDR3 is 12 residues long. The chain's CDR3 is CSARSETYEQYF. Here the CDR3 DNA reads TGCAGTGCTAGGTCAGAAACCTACGAGCAGTACTTC.

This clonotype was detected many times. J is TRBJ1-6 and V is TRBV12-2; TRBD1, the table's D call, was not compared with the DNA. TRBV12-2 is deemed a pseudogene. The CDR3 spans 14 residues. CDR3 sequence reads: CASRSTMGDSPLHF. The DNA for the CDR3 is TGTGCAAGTCGCTCCACGATGGGGGATTCACCCCTCCACTTT.

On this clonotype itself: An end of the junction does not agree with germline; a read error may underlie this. The CDR3 region has the DNA TGTGCCAGCAGCAGCTTACAGGGTGTTGATTCACCCCTCCATTTT. The encoded protein is CASSSLQGVDSPLHF. J is TRBJ1-6 and V is TRBV6-5; maybe TRBD1 (6 bases). The CDR3 runs 15 residues. Germline values: CDR1 MNHEY, CDR2 SVGAGI.

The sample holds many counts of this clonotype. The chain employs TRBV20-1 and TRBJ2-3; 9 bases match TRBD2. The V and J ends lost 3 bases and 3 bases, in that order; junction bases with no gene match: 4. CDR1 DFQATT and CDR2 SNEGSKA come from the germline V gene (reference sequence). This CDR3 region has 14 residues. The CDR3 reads CSARVAGGTDTQYF. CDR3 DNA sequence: TGCAGTGCTAGGGTCGCGGGAGGGACAGATACGCAGTATTTT.

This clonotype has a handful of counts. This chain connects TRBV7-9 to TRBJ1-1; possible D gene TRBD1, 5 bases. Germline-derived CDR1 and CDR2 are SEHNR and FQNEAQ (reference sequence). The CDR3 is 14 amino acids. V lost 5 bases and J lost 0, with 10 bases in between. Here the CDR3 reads CASSNDSMNTEAFF. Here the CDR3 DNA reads TGTGCCAGCAGCAACGACAGCATGAACACTGAAGCTTTCTTT.

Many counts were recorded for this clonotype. CDR3 bases: TGTGCCAGCAGCTTAGGGTCAAGCTACTATGGCTACACCTTC. Residues: CASSLGSSYYGYTF. The rearrangement uses TRBV11-2 and TRBJ1-2; D is ambiguous. This CDR3 comprises 14 residues. Trimming shortened V by 1 base and J by 3 bases, and 9 bases separated the two germline ends. CDR1 and CDR2 from the germline V gene are SGHAT and FQNNGV.

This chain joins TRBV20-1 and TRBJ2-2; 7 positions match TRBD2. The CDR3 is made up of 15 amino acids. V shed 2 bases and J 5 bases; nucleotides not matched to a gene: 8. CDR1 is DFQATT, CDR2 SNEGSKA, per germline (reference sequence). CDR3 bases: TGCAGTGCTAGAATAGCTAGCGGAACTACCGGGGAGCTGTTTTTT. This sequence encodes CSARIASGTTGELFF.

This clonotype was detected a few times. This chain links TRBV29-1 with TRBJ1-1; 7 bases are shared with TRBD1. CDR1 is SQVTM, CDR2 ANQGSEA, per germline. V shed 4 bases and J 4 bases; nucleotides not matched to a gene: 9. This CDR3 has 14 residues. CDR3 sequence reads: CSVVDRVLSTEAFF. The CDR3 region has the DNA TGCAGCGTTGTCGACAGGGTACTATCCACTGAAGCTTTCTTT.

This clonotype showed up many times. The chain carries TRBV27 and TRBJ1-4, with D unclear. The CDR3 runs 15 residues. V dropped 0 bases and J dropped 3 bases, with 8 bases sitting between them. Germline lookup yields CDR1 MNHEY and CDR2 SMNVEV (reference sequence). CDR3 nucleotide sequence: TGTGCCAGCAGTTTATCAATGGGTGCTAATGAAAAACTGTTTTTT. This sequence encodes CASSLSMGANEKLFF.

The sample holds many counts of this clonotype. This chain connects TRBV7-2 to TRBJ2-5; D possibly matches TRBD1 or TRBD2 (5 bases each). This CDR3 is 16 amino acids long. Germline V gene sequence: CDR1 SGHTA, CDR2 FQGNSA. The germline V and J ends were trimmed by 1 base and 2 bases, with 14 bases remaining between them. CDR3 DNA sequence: TGTGCCAGCAGCTTAGTGGCAGGGACCCCACAAGAGACCCAGTACTTC. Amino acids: CASSLVAGTPQETQYF.

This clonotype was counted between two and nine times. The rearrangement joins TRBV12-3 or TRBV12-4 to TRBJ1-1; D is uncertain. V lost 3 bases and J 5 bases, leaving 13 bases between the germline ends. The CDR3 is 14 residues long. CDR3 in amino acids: CASSFPEMSTEAFF. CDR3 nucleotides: TGTGCCAGCAGTTTCCCGGAAATGAGTACTGAAGCTTTCTTT.

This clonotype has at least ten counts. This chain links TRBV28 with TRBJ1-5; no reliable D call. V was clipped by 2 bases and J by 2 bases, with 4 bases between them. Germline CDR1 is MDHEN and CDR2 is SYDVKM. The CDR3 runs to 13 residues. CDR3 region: CASSLAGNQPQHF. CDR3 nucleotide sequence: TGTGCCAGCAGTTTAGCAGGCAATCAGCCCCAGCATTTT.

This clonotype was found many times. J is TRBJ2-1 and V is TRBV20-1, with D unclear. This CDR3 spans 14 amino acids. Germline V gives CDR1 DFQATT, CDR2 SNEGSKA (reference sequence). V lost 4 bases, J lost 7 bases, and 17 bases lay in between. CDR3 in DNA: TGCAGTGCTAATCCTCTCCTCAGGTGGAATGAGCAGTTCTTC. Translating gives CSANPLLRWNEQFF.

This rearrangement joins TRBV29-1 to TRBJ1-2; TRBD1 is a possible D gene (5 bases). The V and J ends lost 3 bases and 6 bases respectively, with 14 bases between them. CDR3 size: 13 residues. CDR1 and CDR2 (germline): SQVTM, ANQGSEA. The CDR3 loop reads CSVDDRQGDGYTF. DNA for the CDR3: TGCAGCGTTGATGATCGGCAGGGAGATGGCTACACCTTC.

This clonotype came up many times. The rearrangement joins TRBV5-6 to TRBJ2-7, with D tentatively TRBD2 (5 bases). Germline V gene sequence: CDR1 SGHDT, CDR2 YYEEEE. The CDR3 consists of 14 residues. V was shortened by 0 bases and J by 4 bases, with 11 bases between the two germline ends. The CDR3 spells CASSLGAESYEQYF. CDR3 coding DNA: TGTGCCAGCAGCTTGGGAGCGGAGAGTTACGAGCAGTACTTC.

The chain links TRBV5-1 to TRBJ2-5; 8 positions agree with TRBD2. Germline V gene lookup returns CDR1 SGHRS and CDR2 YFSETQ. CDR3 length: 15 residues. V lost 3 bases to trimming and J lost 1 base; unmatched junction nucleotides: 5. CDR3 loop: CASSSGGNPQETQYF. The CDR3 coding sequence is TGCGCCAGCAGCTCGGGAGGGAATCCCCAAGAGACCCAGTACTTC. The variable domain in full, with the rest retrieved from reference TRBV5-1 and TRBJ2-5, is KAGVTQTPRYLIKTRGQQVTLSCSPISGHRSVSWYQQTPGQGLQFLFEYFSETQRNKGNFPGRFSGRQFSNSRSEMNVSTLELGDSALYLCASSSGGNPQETQYFGPGTRLLVL.

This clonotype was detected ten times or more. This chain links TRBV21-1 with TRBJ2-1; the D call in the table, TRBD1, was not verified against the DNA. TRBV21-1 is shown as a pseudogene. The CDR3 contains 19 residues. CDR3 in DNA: TGTGCCAGCAGCAAAGCTTTCGAACCAGTAGGGGACACCCTCAAAGAGCAGTTCTTC. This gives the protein CASSKAFEPVGDTLKEQFF.

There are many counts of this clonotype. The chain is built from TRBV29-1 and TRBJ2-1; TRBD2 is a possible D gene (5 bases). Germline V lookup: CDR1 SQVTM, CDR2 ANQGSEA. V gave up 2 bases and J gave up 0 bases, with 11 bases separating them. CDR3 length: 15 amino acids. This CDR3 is CSVESGEYSYNEQFF. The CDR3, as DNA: TGCAGCGTTGAAAGTGGGGAGTACTCCTACAATGAGCAGTTCTTC.

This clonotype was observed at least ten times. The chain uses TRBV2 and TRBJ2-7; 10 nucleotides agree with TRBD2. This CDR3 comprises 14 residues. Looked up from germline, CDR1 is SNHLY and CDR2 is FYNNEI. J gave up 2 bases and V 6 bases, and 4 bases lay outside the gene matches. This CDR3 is CASSRTSGPYEQYF. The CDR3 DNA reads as TGTGCCAGCAGCCGGACTAGCGGACCCTACGAGCAGTACTTC.

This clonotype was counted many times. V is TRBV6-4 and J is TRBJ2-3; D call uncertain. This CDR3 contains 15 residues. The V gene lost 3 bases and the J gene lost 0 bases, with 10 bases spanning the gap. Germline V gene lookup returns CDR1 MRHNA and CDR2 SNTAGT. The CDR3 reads CASSEDGTSTDTQYF. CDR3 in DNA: TGTGCCAGCAGTGAAGACGGAACTAGCACAGATACGCAGTATTTT.

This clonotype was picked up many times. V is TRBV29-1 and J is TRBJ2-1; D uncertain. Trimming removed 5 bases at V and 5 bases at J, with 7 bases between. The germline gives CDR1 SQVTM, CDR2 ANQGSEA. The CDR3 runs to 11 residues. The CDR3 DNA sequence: TGCAGCGTTCTCCACAACAATGAGCAGTTCTTC. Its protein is CSVLHNNEQFF.

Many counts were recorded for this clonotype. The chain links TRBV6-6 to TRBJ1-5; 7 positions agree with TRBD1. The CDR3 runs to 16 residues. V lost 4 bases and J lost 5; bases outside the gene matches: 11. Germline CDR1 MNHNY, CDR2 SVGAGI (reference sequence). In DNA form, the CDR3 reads TGTGCCAGCAGTTTTACTCCCCGGGACAGCTATCAGCCCCAGCATTTT. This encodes CASSFTPRDSYQPQHF.

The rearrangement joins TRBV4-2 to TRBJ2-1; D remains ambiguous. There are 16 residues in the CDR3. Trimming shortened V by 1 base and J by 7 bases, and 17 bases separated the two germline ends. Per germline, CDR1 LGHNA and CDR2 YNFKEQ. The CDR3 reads CASSQVLSRGVNEQFF. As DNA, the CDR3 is TGTGCCAGCAGCCAAGTCCTATCCCGAGGTGTGAATGAGCAGTTCTTC.

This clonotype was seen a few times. The CDR3 spells CASRPKFSQDTQYF. CDR3 DNA sequence: TGTGCCAGCCGCCCTAAATTTTCACAGGATACGCAGTATTTT. This sequence joins TRBV19 and TRBJ2-3, with D hard to call. CDR3 length: 14 residues. V was shortened by 9 bases and J by 6 bases, with 19 bases between the two germline ends. Per germline, CDR1 LNHDA and CDR2 SQIVND (reference sequence).